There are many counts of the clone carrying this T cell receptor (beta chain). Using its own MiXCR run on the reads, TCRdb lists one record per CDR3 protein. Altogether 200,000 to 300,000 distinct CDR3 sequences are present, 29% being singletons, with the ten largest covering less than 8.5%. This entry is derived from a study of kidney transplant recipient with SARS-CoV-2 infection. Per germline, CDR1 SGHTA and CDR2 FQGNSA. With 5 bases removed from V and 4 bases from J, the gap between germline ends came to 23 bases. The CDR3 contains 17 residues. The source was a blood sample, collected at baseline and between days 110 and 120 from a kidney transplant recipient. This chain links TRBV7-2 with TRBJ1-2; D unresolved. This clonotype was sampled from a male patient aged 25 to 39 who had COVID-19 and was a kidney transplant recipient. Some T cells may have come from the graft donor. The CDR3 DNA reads TGTGCCAGCAGCAGCCCTGGCAGAGACGGAAAGACCTATGGCTACACCTTC. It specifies CASSSPGRDGKTYGYTF.